The clone carrying this T cell receptor (beta chain) showed up just a few times. Its antigen is currently unknown. The data were taken from a study of cytomegalovirus exposure and HLA in healthy donors. Study-wide findings and caveats: The classifier reportedly diagnosed cytomegalovirus status with high specificity and sensitivity.

PCR was performed using 60 Vbeta and 13 Jbeta primers. Clones were read by immunoSEQ multiplex PCR, and TCRdb kept only the in-frame ones, dropping some. The repertoire has roughly 180,000 clones, approximately 73% of them found once; the top ten carry roughly 2.5%. The germline gives CDR1 LNHDA, CDR2 SQIVND (reference sequence). The ends lost 3 bases at V and 2 bases at J; junction bases unmatched: 8. The CDR3 spans 16 residues. This receptor was identified in a woman in her twenties or thirties in good health and CMV-seropositive. The chain recombines TRBV19 with TRBJ2-5; 8 bases line up with TRBD2. The sequenced sample was PBMCs. The CDR3 spells CASSMRSGGPQETQYF. In DNA, the CDR3 is TGTGCCAGTAGTATGAGATCGGGGGGGCCTCAAGAGACCCAGTACTTC.